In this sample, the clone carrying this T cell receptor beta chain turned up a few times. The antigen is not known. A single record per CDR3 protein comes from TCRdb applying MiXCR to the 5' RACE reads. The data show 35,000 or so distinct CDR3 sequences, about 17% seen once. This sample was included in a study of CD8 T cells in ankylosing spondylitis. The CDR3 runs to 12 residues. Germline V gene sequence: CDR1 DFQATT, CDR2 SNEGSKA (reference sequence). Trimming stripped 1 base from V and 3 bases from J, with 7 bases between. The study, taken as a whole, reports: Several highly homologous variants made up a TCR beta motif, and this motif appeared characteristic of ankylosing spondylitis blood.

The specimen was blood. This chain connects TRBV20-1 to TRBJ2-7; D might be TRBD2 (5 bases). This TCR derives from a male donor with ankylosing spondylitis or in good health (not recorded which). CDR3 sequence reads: CSARAAGYEQYF. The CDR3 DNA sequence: TGCAGTGCTAGAGCTGCGGGCTACGAGCAGTACTTC.